Detailed here is one T cell receptor beta chain. Autoimmune disease history or systemic immunosuppression led to patients being barred. This specimen comes from a study of OX40 agonist ivuxolimab in advanced cancers. Study in general: The study enrolled dose-escalation patients with hepatocellular carcinoma, melanoma, renal cell or head and neck cancer. Partial responses were recorded for three patients, including one with hepatocellular carcinoma and two with cutaneous melanoma. Cohort: around 83% men, mean age 60, aged about 23 to 80.

Clones were sequenced by immunoSEQ multiplex PCR, and TCRdb holds only the in-frame ones, with some missing. The table has approximately 68,000 clones, more than 80% seen once. This TCR came from an adult with an advanced solid tumor such as melanoma, head and neck, liver or kidney cancer. The sample was CD4+ or CD8+ T cells sorted from blood, taken in a trial of the OX40 agonist ivuxolimab.

The CDR3 spells CASSQDTTNTEAFF. Here the CDR3 DNA reads TGTGCCAGCAGCCAAGACACTACGAACACTGAAGCTTTCTTT. The rearrangement joins TRBV4-2 to TRBJ1-1; D gene ambiguous. Germline V gene data show CDR1 as LGHNA and CDR2 as YNFKEQ. CDR3 length: 14 amino acids. Between the trimmed V and J ends, which lost 0 bases and 1 base, there was a span of 6 bases.